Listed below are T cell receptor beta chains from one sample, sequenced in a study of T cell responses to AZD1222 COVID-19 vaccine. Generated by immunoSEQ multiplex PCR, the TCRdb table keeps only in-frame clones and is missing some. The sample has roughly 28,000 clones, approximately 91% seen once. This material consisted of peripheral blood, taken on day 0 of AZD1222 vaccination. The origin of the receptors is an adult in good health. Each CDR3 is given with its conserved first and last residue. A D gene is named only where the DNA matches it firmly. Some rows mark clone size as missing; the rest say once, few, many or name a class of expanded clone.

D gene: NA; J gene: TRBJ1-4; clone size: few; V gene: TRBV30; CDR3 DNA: TGTGCCTGGACGCAAGGCGGGACACCCTTCCTCGGCCCTAATGAAAAACTGTTTTTT; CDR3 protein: CAWTQGGTPFLGPNEKLFF
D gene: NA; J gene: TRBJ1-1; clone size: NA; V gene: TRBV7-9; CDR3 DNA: TGTGCCAGCAGCTTTTATGGGGGGCGAAGCACTGAAGCTTTCTTT; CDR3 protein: CASSFYGGRSTEAFF
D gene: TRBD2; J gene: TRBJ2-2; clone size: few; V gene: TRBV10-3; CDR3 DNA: TGTGCCATCAGTGAGTTGGGACTACACACCGGGGAGCTGTTTTTT; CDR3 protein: CAISELGLHTGELFF
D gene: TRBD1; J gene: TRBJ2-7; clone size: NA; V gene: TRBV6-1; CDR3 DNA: TGTGCCAGCAGTGAGTTGGGACAGGACTCCTACGAGCAGTACTTC; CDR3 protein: CASSELGQDSYEQYF
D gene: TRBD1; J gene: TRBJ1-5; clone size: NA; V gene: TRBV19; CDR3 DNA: TGTGCCAGTAGGGGGACAGGTGGCGATCAGCCCCAGCATTTT; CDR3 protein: CASRGTGGDQPQHF
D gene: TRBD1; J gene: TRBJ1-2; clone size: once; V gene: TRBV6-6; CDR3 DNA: TGTGCCAGCACCGGGACAGGGGTTAACTATGGCTACACCTTC; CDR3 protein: CASTGTGVNYGYTF
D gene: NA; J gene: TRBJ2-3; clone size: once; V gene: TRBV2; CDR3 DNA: TGTGCCAGCAGGGACATAGCGAGACTAAGCACAGATACGCAGTATTTT; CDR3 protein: CASRDIARLSTDTQYF
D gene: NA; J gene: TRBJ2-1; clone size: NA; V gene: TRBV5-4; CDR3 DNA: TGTGCCAGCAGCTTGGTCGGCTCTTCCAATGAGCAGTTCTTC; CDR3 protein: CASSLVGSSNEQFF
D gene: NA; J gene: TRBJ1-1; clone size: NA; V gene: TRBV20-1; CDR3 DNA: TGCAGTGCTAGTCTGGGCAGGGCGAACACTGAAGCTTTCTTT; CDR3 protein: CSASLGRANTEAFF
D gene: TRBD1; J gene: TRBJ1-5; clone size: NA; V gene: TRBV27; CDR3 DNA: TGTGCCAGCAACCCCGGGACAGGGAAGGGGGGCAATCAGCCCCAGCATTTT; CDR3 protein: CASNPGTGKGGNQPQHF
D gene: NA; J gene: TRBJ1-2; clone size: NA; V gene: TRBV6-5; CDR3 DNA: TGTGCCAGCAGCCATCGGGGGGGGGAATATTATGGCTACACCTTC; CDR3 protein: CASSHRGGEYYGYTF
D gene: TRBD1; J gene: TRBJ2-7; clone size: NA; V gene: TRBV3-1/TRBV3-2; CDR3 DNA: TGTGCCAGCAGCTTACTAACAGGGGACCCGACTTACGAGCAGTACTTC; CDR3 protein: CASSLLTGDPTYEQYF
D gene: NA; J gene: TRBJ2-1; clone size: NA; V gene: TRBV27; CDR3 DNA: TGTGCCAGCAGTTTGATGGGGATCTCCTACAATGAGCAGTTCTTC; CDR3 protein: CASSLMGISYNEQFF
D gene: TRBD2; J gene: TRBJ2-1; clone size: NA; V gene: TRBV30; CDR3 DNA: TGTGCCTCGGAGACTAGCATGCCCAAAGTCAATGAGCAGTTCTTC; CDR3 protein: CASETSMPKVNEQFF
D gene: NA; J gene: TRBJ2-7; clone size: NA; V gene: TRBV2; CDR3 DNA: TGTGCCAGCAGTCCAGGCCCTTACGAGCAGTACTTC; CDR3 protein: CASSPGPYEQYF
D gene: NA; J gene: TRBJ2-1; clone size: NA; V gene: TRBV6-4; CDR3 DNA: TGTGCCAGCAGTGACTGGGCGTCTAAGGGCAATGAGCAGTTCTTC; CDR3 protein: CASSDWASKGNEQFF
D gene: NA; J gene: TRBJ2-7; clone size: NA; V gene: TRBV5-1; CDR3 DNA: TGCGCCAGCAGTCGGGACTTCCCGTCCTACGAGCAGTACTTC; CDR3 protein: CASSRDFPSYEQYF
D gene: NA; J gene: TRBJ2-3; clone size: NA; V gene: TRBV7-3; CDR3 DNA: TGTGCCAGCAGCCCGAAACGGGGAGATACGCAGTATTTT; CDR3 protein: CASSPKRGDTQYF
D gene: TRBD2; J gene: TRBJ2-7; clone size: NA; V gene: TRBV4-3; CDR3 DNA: TGCGCCAGCATACCAAGATACGGGGGACTAGCGTCTACCTACGAGCAGTACTTC; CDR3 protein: CASIPRYGGLASTYEQYF
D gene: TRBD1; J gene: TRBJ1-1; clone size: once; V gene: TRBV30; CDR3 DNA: TGTGCCTGGAGTCGATCTCCAGGGACAGAAAACACTGAAGCTTTCTTT; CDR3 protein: CAWSRSPGTENTEAFF